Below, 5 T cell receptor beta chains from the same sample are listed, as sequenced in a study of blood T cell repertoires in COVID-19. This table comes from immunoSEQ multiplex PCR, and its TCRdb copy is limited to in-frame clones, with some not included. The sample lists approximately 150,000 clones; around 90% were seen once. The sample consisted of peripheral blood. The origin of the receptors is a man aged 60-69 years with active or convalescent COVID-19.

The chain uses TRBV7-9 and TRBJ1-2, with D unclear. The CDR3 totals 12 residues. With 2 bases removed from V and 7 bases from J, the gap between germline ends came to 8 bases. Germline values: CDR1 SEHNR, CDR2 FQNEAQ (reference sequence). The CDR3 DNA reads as TGTGCCAGCAGCTTACGAGGGCCTGGCTACACCTTC. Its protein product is CASSLRGPGYTF.

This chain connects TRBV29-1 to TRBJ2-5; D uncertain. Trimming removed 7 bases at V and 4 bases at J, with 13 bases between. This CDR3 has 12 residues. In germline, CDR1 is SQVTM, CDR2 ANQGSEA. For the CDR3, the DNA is TGCAGCGCACTGGCGGCGAGAGAGACCCAGTACTTC. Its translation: CSALAARETQYF.

The CDR3 region is CASSLPLLTGGISTDTQYF. In DNA form, the CDR3 reads TGTGCCAGCAGTCTCCCTCTCCTCACAGGGGGAATTAGCACAGATACGCAGTATTTT. V usage is TRBV28 and J usage is TRBJ2-3, with TRBD1 identical over 8 bases. In germline, CDR1 is MDHEN, CDR2 SYDVKM. With 5 bases clipped from V and 0 bases from J, the junction kept 16 bases outside the gene matches. The CDR3 consists of 19 residues.

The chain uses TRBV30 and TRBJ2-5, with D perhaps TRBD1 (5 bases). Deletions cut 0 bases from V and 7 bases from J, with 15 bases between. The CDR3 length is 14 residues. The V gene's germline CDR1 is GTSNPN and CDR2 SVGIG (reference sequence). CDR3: CAWSVKGRRSTQYF. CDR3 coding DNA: TGTGCCTGGAGTGTAAAGGGGCGCCGGTCGACCCAGTACTTC. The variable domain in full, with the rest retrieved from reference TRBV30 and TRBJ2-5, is SQTIHQWPATLVQPVGSPLSLECTVEGTSNPNLYWYRQAAGRGLQLLFYSVGIGQISSEVPQNLSASRPQDRQFILSSKKLLLSDSGFYLCAWSVKGRRSTQYFGPGTRLLVL.

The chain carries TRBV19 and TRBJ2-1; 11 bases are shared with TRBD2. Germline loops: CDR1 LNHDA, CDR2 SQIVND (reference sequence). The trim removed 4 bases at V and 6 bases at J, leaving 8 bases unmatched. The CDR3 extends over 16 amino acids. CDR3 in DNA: TGTGCCAGTAGTACCCGGGGACTAGCGGTCTCCAATGAGCAGTTCTTC. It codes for CASSTRGLAVSNEQFF.